Listed here are 10 T cell receptor beta chains from one sample, sequenced in a study of persistence of HIV-infected CD4 T cells. These TCRs are of unknown antigen specificity. The immunoSEQ assay was version 4, run in survey mode. Assay used: immunoSEQ multiplex PCR; TCRdb lists only in-frame clones, some missing. Here the sample spans 40,000 to 55,000 clones, 75% to 85% being singletons. Stimulation used 10 ug/mL lysate from CMV-infected fibroblasts. Memory cells lacking CD40L and CD69 with high CD45RO were sorted. The specimen comprised CD4+ T cells sorted from PBMCs after roughly 20-hour stimulation, sampled from a patient who received antiretroviral therapy. The origin of the receptors is an adult man with HIV who was CMV-seropositive.

V and J are TRBV10-3 and TRBJ1-3; the D is unclear. Per the germline V gene, CDR1 is ENHRY and CDR2 is SYGVKD. The CDR3 runs 17 residues. Trimming removed 2 bases from V and 0 bases from J, with 14 bases in between. As DNA, the CDR3 is TGTGCCATCAGTGAGGGACCGGCGGCCCGCTCTGGAAACACCATATATTTT. It yields the protein CAISEGPAARSGNTIYF.

The gene calls are TRBV6-5 and TRBJ2-7; perhaps TRBD1 as D (6 bases). Germline CDR1 is MNHEY and CDR2 is SVGAGI. V was trimmed by 6 bases and J by 3 bases, leaving 18 bases between them. This CDR3 is built from 15 residues. The CDR3 sequence: CASSRPGTTDYEQYF. Written as DNA, the CDR3 is TGTGCCAGCAGCCGTCCCGGGACAACTGACTACGAGCAGTACTTC.

This CDR3 reads CASSFEGDSGYYEQYF. Written as DNA, the CDR3 is TGTGCCAGCAGCTTCGAAGGGGACAGCGGTTACTACGAGCAGTACTTC. The chain carries TRBV5-4 and TRBJ2-7; 7 bases map to TRBD1. The germline V gene encodes CDR1 SGHNT and CDR2 YYREEE (reference sequence). V lost 2 bases to trimming and J lost 3 bases; unmatched junction nucleotides: 11. There are 16 residues in the CDR3.

This clone was counted a single time. Written as DNA, the CDR3 is TGTGCCATCAGTGAGTCAGAAGTCAAAAACATTCAGTACTTC. Amino acid sequence: CAISESEVKNIQYF. V and J are TRBV10-3 and TRBJ2-4; D unclear. V was trimmed by 0 bases and J by 3 bases, leaving 6 bases between them. Germline CDR1 and CDR2: ENHRY and SYGVKD. The CDR3 consists of 14 residues.

V is TRBV29-1 and J is TRBJ1-2, with D tentatively TRBD1 (5 bases). Germline CDR1 and CDR2: SQVTM and ANQGSEA. The CDR3 loop spans 14 amino acids. V was shortened by 4 bases and J by 5 bases, with 17 bases between the two germline ends. As DNA, the CDR3 is TGCAGCGTTGGTCGCCCGACAGAACTTTATGGCTACACCTTC. As protein: CSVGRPTELYGYTF.

The genes are TRBV7-2 and TRBJ2-7, with TRBD1 matching over 7 bases. The CDR3 spans 17 residues. V dropped 0 bases and J dropped 2; count of bases not matched to a gene: 10. Germline lookup yields CDR1 SGHTA and CDR2 FQGNSA. The CDR3 reads CASSLARGTGDTYEQYF. The CDR3 DNA reads as TGTGCCAGCAGCTTAGCGAGGGGAACAGGGGATACCTACGAGCAGTACTTC.

The gene calls are TRBV11-3 and TRBJ2-1, with 14 bases matching TRBD2. The CDR3 loop spans 18 amino acids. V was pared by 5 bases and J by 0 bases, with 6 bases of the junction left unmatched. Germline V gene lookup returns CDR1 SGHNT and CDR2 YENEEA. The CDR3 reads CASSRTSGGFSSYNEQFF. CDR3 DNA: TGTGCCAGCAGCCGGACTAGCGGGGGGTTTAGCTCCTACAATGAGCAGTTCTTC.

The chain couples TRBV25-1 to TRBJ2-2; D gene ambiguous. Germline values: CDR1 MGHDK, CDR2 SYGVNS. There are 12 residues in the CDR3. Trimming cost V 6 bases and J 2 bases, with 4 bases left between them. The CDR3 DNA reads as TGTGCCAGCAGCCTTAACACCGGGGAGCTGTTTTTT. It codes for CASSLNTGELFF.

This chain joins TRBV19 and TRBJ1-6; D possibly corresponds to TRBD1 (5 bases). The CDR3 is 16 amino acids. Trimming took off 7 bases at V and 6 bases at J, with 19 bases between the two ends. Germline CDR1 and CDR2: LNHDA and SQIVND (reference sequence). For the CDR3, the DNA is TGTGCCAGTACTTCCGGCGGGAGAGGGGCTAATTCACCCCTCCACTTT. This sequence encodes CASTSGGRGANSPLHF.

The CDR3 loop reads CASSRGRGTGELFF. The CDR3 region has the DNA TGCGCCAGCAGTCGTGGCAGGGGAACCGGGGAGCTGTTTTTT. The chain combines TRBV10-1 with TRBJ2-2, with D perhaps matching TRBD1 (6 bases). CDR3 length: 14 residues. V lost 5 bases, J lost 5 bases, and 12 bases lay in between. CDR1 is WNHNN and CDR2 is SYGVQD in the germline V gene (reference sequence).